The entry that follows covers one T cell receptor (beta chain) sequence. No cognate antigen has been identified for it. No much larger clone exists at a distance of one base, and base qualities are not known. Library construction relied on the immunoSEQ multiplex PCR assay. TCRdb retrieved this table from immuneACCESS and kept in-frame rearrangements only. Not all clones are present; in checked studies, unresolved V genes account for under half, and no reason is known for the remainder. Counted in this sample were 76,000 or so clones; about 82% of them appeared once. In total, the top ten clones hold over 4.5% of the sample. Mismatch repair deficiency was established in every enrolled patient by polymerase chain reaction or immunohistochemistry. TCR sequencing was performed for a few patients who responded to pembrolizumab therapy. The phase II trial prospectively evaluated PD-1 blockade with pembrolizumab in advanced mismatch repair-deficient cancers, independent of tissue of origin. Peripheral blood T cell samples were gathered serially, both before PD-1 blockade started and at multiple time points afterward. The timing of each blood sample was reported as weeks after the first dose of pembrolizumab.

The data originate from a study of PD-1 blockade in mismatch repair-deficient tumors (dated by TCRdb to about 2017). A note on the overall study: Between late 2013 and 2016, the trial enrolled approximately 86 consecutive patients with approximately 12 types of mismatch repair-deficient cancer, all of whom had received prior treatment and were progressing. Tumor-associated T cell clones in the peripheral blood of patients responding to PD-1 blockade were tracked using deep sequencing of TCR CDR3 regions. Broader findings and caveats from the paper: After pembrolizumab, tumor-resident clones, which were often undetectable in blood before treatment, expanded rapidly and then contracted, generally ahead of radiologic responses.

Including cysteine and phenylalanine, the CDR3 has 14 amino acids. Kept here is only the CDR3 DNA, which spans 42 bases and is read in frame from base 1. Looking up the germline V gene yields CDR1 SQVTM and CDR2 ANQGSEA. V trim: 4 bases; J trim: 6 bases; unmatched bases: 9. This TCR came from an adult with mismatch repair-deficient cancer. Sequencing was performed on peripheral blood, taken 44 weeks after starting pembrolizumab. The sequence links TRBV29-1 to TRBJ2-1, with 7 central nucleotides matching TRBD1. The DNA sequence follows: TGCAGCGTTGGGGGCAGGGGGACGGGCAATGAGCAGTTCTTC. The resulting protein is CSVGGRGTGNEQFF.